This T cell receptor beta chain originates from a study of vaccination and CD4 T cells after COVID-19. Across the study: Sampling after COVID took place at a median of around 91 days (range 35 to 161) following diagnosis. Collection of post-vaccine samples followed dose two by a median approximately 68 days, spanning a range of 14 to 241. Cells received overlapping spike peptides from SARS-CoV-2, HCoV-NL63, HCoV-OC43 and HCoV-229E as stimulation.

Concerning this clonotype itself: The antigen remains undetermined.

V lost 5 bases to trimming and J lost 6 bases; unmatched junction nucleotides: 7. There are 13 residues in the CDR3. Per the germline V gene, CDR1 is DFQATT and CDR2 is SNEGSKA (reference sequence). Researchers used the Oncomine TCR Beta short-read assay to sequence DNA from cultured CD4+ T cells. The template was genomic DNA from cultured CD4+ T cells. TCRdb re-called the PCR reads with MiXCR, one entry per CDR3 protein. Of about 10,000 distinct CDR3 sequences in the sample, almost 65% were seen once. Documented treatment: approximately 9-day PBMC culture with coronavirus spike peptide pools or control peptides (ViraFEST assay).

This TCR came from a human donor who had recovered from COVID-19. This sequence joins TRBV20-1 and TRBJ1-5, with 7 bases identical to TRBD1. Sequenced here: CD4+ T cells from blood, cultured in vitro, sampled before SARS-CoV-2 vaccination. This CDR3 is CSASTGRLQPQHF. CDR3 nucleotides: TGCAGTGCTTCGACAGGGAGGCTTCAGCCCCAGCATTTT.